This T cell receptor (beta chain) came from a study of blood T cell repertoires in COVID-19. Study as a whole: In each case, the material was cDNA or gDNA derived from T cells, B-cell-depleted T cells, or PBMCs.

The V end was cut by 1 base, the J end by 6 bases, with 16 bases between. The CDR3 has 17 amino acids. CDR1 LGHNA and CDR2 YNFKEQ come from the germline V gene. In the source study's methods: Reference gene primer amplification in the assay estimated nucleated cell counts. Here immunoSEQ multiplex PCR was the method, and the copy in TCRdb shows in-frame clones only, minus some. V and J calls and clone size are as listed in that table; D and trimming were resolved from the DNA. The table records 150,000 or so clones, 85% to 95% of them present only once. The V gene is TRBV4-2, the J gene TRBJ1-6, with D uncertain. The receptor was isolated from a man aged 50-59 years with acute or convalescent COVID-19. Sequenced sample: peripheral blood. CDR3 amino acids: CASSQGALRGANSPLHF. The CDR3 bases are TGTGCCAGCAGCCAAGGGGCGCTGCGGGGAGCTAATTCACCCCTCCACTTT.